Presented here are 29 T cell receptor beta chains from one specimen sequenced in a study of patients and donors after allogeneic stem cell transplantation. Each CDR3 protein is one row after TCRdb ran MiXCR on the RT-PCR reads. The top ten hold around 6% of the sample, which has 800,000 to 1,000,000 distinct CDR3 sequences, around 17% seen once. Sequencing was carried out using blood, either unsorted or a sorted T cell fraction (not recorded which). These receptors were collected from a human donor who was either an allogeneic HSCT recipient or a stem cell or donor lymphocyte infusion donor (not recorded which). It is not recorded whose cells these are; they may come from a transplant donor.

This clonotype was picked up a small number of times. The gene calls are TRBV20-1 and TRBJ2-7; 10 positions agree with TRBD1. With 4 bases clipped from V and 4 bases from J, the junction kept 4 bases outside the gene matches. Germline assignment: CDR1 DFQATT and CDR2 SNEGSKA (reference sequence). The CDR3 sequence is 13 residues long. The CDR3, as DNA: TGCAGTGCTACCGGGACAGGGGTGTACGAGCAGTACTTC. Translating gives CSATGTGVYEQYF.

This chain links TRBV24-1 with TRBJ2-5; D is unclear. The CDR3 is made up of 15 amino acids. Germline CDR1 and CDR2: KGHDR and SFDVKD. V lost 3 bases and J 4 bases, leaving 14 bases between the germline ends. The CDR3 is CATSDPLALTETQYF. The CDR3 bases are TGTGCCACCAGTGATCCACTTGCACTCACAGAGACCCAGTACTTC.

V is TRBV5-1 and J is TRBJ1-6; no clear D gene. V lost 0 bases and J 10 bases, leaving 17 bases between the germline ends. CDR1 is SGHRS, CDR2 YFSETQ, per germline. CDR3 size: 16 residues. CDR3 amino acids: CASSLESRNSPSPLHF. Here the CDR3 DNA reads TGCGCCAGCAGCTTGGAGTCCAGAAATTCTCCGTCACCCCTCCACTTT.

The rearrangement uses TRBV20-1 and TRBJ1-6; tentative D call: TRBD1 (5 bases). V was pared by 2 bases and J by 7 bases, with 21 bases between. The CDR3 is made up of 17 amino acids. Germline V gene sequence: CDR1 DFQATT, CDR2 SNEGSKA (reference sequence). In DNA, the CDR3 is TGCAGTGCTAGATCCCGAGGAGTAGGGGCGAAAAATTCACCCCTCCACTTT. It translates to CSARSRGVGAKNSPLHF.

This clonotype has just a few counts. The chain recombines TRBV24-1 with TRBJ2-1, with 7 bases fitting TRBD2. Looked up from germline, CDR1 is KGHDR and CDR2 is SFDVKD. With V trimmed by 3 bases and J by 5 bases, 9 bases remained unmatched. The CDR3 extends over 16 amino acids. In DNA, the CDR3 is TGTGCCACCAGTGATCCCAGGACTAGTTCTGACAATGAGCAGTTCTTC. Translated: CATSDPRTSSDNEQFF.

This clonotype appeared many times. The rearrangement uses TRBV4-2 and TRBJ2-2, with D tentatively TRBD2 (5 bases). CDR1 is LGHNA and CDR2 is YNFKEQ in the germline V gene. Trimming removed 1 base from V and 4 bases from J, with 13 bases in between. This CDR3 has 16 amino acids. CDR3 sequence: CASSQAEGGGTGELFF. The CDR3 DNA follows: TGTGCCAGCAGCCAAGCCGAGGGCGGCGGCACCGGGGAGCTGTTTTTT.

The sample holds a few counts of this clonotype. The chain's CDR3 is CASSQDVLGGLNNSPLHF. In nucleotides, the CDR3 is TGCGCCAGCAGCCAAGACGTACTAGGGGGTTTAAACAATTCACCCCTCCACTTT. This chain joins TRBV4-3 and TRBJ1-6, with a possible D match to TRBD1 (6 bases). In germline, CDR1 is LGHNA, CDR2 YSLEER. V shed 0 bases and J shed 7 bases, with 19 bases lying between them. The CDR3 runs to 18 residues.

This clonotype showed up many times. V gene TRBV13 combines with J gene TRBJ1-1, with D possibly matching TRBD1 (5 bases). Looked up from germline, CDR1 is PRHDT and CDR2 is FYEKMQ (reference sequence). Trimming removed 5 bases from V and 0 bases from J, with 13 bases in between. CDR3 length equals 15 residues. The CDR3, as DNA: TGTGCCAGCAGCACAGGACAAATAGTGAACACTGAAGCTTTCTTT. This encodes CASSTGQIVNTEAFF.

In its sample, this clonotype was seen a few times. The chain couples TRBV2 to TRBJ2-7; 8 bases agree with TRBD1. The CDR3 is 14 residues long. Germline V gene data show CDR1 as SNHLY and CDR2 as FYNNEI. V shed 6 bases and J 5 bases; nucleotides not matched to a gene: 9. The CDR3 reads CASRETGVVNEQYF. The CDR3 region has the DNA TGTGCCAGCAGAGAGACAGGGGTAGTAAACGAGCAGTACTTC.

This clonotype was seen repeatedly, ten times or more. The V call is TRBV27, the J call TRBJ2-1; 15 positions agree with TRBD2. This CDR3 contains 15 residues. J lost 8 bases, V lost 5 bases, and 4 bases had no gene match. Germline CDR1 and CDR2: MNHEY and SMNVEV (reference sequence). The CDR3 protein is CASSPGLAGGHEQFF. CDR3 sequence (DNA): TGTGCCAGCAGTCCGGGACTAGCGGGGGGCCATGAGCAGTTCTTC.

The chain combines TRBV20-1 with TRBJ2-7; a possible D gene is TRBD2 (6 bases). Germline CDR1 DFQATT, CDR2 SNEGSKA (reference sequence). This CDR3 is 15 amino acids long. Trimming left V 0 bases short and J 3 bases short, with 15 bases between. The CDR3 loop is CSARDPGLRYYEQYF. The CDR3 coding sequence is TGCAGTGCTAGAGATCCTGGACTACGTTACTACGAGCAGTACTTC.

This clonotype was observed a handful of times. The chain joins TRBV20-1 to TRBJ2-7; D uncertain. This CDR3 comprises 13 residues. Germline lookup yields CDR1 DFQATT and CDR2 SNEGSKA (reference sequence). Trimming shortened V by 3 bases and J by 2 bases, and 11 bases separated the two germline ends. CDR3 protein: CSARPKGTYEQYF. The CDR3 DNA is TGCAGTGCTAGGCCCAAGGGAACCTACGAGCAGTACTTC.

The V gene is TRBV7-2, the J gene TRBJ2-3, with D perhaps matching TRBD1 (5 bases). Germline V CDR1 and CDR2: SGHTA, FQGNSA. V lost 5 bases to trimming and J lost 0 bases, with 18 bases between them. The length of the CDR3 is 17 residues. The CDR3 is CASSASLGPPSTDTQYF. CDR3 nucleotides: TGTGCCAGCAGCGCATCCCTGGGGCCGCCTAGCACAGATACGCAGTATTTT.

In its sample, this clonotype was seen a few times. This chain joins TRBV10-3 and TRBJ1-1; 8 bases map to TRBD1. The CDR3 is made up of 13 amino acids. V was pared by 10 bases and J by 1 base, with 5 bases of the junction left unmatched. Germline lookup yields CDR1 ENHRY and CDR2 SYGVKD. The CDR3 nucleotides are TGTGCCACCGCGGACAGGGAGAACACTGAAGCTTTCTTT. The encoded protein is CATADRENTEAFF.

This clonotype was seen a few times. The rearrangement joins TRBV15 to TRBJ2-3; D might be TRBD2 (6 bases). Trimming removed 9 bases from V and 0 bases from J, with 13 bases in between. Germline lookup yields CDR1 LNHNV and CDR2 YYDKDF (reference sequence). CDR3 length: 14 residues. The chain's CDR3 is CATKGTPSTDTQYF. CDR3 sequence (DNA): TGTGCCACGAAGGGGACTCCTAGCACAGATACGCAGTATTTT.

J is TRBJ2-1 and V is TRBV12-3 or TRBV12-4, with TRBD2 matching 8 bases. The V and J ends lost 2 bases and 0 bases, in that order; junction bases with no gene match: 12. CDR3 length: 19 residues. The chain's CDR3 is CASSLWLGLDTSSYNEQFF. CDR3 DNA sequence: TGTGCCAGCAGTTTATGGTTGGGACTAGATACCTCCTCCTACAATGAGCAGTTCTTC.

V is TRBV7-9 and J is TRBJ2-4, with a possible D match to TRBD2 (5 bases). The CDR3 is 15 residues long. V gave up 5 bases and J gave up 1 base, with 12 bases separating them. Germline lookup yields CDR1 SEHNR and CDR2 FQNEAQ (reference sequence). CDR3 amino acids: CASSHSGGAKNIQYF. The CDR3 coding sequence is TGTGCCAGCAGCCACAGCGGTGGGGCCAAAAACATTCAGTACTTC.

The chain recombines TRBV6-1 with TRBJ2-7, with 9 bases lining up with TRBD2. Germline lookup yields CDR1 MNHNS and CDR2 SASEGT. The junction had 6 bases not matched to a gene; V was cut back by 8 bases and J by 4 bases. The CDR3 runs 13 residues. The CDR3 protein is CASAAGGGYEQYF. The CDR3 DNA sequence: TGTGCCAGCGCAGCGGGAGGAGGGTACGAGCAGTACTTC.

This clonotype showed up just a few times. The chain joins TRBV29-1 to TRBJ2-2; 8 bases map to TRBD2. The CDR3 contains 14 residues. Trimming took 3 bases from V and 5 from J; bases not matched to a gene: 5. Germline loops: CDR1 SQVTM, CDR2 ANQGSEA. CDR3 region: CSVEVASGTGELFF. In nucleotides, the CDR3 is TGCAGCGTTGAGGTGGCTAGCGGGACCGGGGAGCTGTTTTTT.

This clonotype turned up a few times. The rearrangement links TRBV13 to TRBJ2-7; TRBD2 might be the D (6 bases). CDR1 is PRHDT and CDR2 is FYEKMQ in the germline V gene (reference sequence). The CDR3 has 16 residues. V shed 0 bases and J shed 2 bases, with 14 bases lying between them. CDR3 in amino acids: CASSLGLDGLPYEQYF. Written as DNA, the CDR3 is TGTGCCAGCAGCTTAGGCCTGGACGGACTACCCTACGAGCAGTACTTC. Filled out from reference TRBV13 and TRBJ2-7, the complete variable domain reads AAGVIQSPRHLIKEKRETATLKCYPIPRHDTVYWYQQGPGQDPQFLISFYEKMQSDKGSIPDRFSAQQFSDYHSELNMSSLELGDSALYFCASSLGLDGLPYEQYFGPGTRLTVT.

The sample holds many counts of this clonotype. The J gene is TRBJ2-1, the V gene TRBV6-2 or TRBV6-3, with 9 nucleotides matching TRBD2. The J segment lost 4 bases and the V segment lost 4 bases, leaving 5 bases of the junction unmatched. CDR3 size: 15 residues. Germline V gene data show CDR1 as MNHEY and CDR2 as SVGEGT. This CDR3 is CASSWERGVYNEQFF. CDR3 bases: TGTGCCAGCAGTTGGGAGCGGGGGGTTTACAATGAGCAGTTCTTC.

This clonotype was seen more than once but under ten times. The J gene is TRBJ2-7, the V gene TRBV7-9; 11 bases are shared with TRBD2. Trimming at V came to 5 bases and at J to 6 bases, leaving 15 bases not matched to a gene. The CDR3 extends over 17 amino acids. Germline values: CDR1 SEHNR, CDR2 FQNEAQ (reference sequence). CDR3 in amino acids: CASSLPSLTSGTGEQYF. CDR3 nucleotide sequence: TGTGCCAGCAGCCTACCCTCTTTGACTAGCGGGACTGGCGAGCAGTACTTC.

This chain joins TRBV30 and TRBJ1-4; tentatively, D is TRBD1 (5 bases). V lost 8 bases, J lost 7 bases, and 17 bases lay in between. The CDR3 loop spans 13 amino acids. The germline V gene has CDR1 GTSNPN and CDR2 SVGIG (reference sequence). The CDR3 spells CAGPGTSGEKLFF. CDR3 in DNA: TGTGCCGGCCCCGGGACCAGTGGTGAAAAACTGTTTTTT. Complete variable domain (other parts from reference TRBV30 and TRBJ1-4): SQTIHQWPATLVQPVGSPLSLECTVEGTSNPNLYWYRQAAGRGLQLLFYSVGIGQISSEVPQNLSASRPQDRQFILSSKKLLLSDSGFYLCAGPGTSGEKLFFGSGTQLSVL.

The chain couples TRBV20-1 to TRBJ2-7; D remains ambiguous. Germline V gene data show CDR1 as DFQATT and CDR2 as SNEGSKA (reference sequence). CDR3 length equals 13 residues. V lost 0 bases to trimming and J lost 4 bases, with 10 bases between them. Here the CDR3 reads CSARDIGPYEQYF. In DNA form, the CDR3 reads TGCAGTGCTAGAGATATCGGGCCTTACGAGCAGTACTTC.

The rearrangement uses TRBV9 and TRBJ2-4; D unresolved. CDR1 is SGDLS and CDR2 is YYNGEE in the germline V gene. Trimming cost V 0 bases and J 2 bases, with 15 bases left between them. The CDR3 spans 17 residues. The CDR3 coding sequence is TGTGCCAGCAGCGTAGATCCAGGTTCGGGTCCCAAAAACATTCAGTACTTC. Its protein product is CASSVDPGSGPKNIQYF.

CDR3 DNA sequence: TGCAGTCATCCCGCCCCGGGGGCTAGCACAGATACGCAGTATTTT. Protein sequence: CSHPAPGASTDTQYF. The J gene is TRBJ2-3, the V gene TRBV20-1; D may correspond to TRBD1 or TRBD2 (6 bases each). Germline V gene data show CDR1 as DFQATT and CDR2 as SNEGSKA (reference sequence). V was cut by 8 bases and J by 0 bases, with 18 bases left in between. The CDR3 has 15 amino acids.

The chain employs TRBV11-3 and TRBJ2-5; TRBD2 aligns across 12 bases. CDR3 length: 17 amino acids. The V and J ends lost 5 bases and 3 bases, in that order; junction bases with no gene match: 10. CDR1 and CDR2 from the germline V gene are SGHNT and YENEEA. The CDR3 loop is CASSLYLRLAGEETQYF. CDR3 nucleotide sequence: TGTGCCAGCAGCCTATACTTAAGACTAGCGGGAGAAGAGACCCAGTACTTC.

The chain is built from TRBV5-1 and TRBJ1-2, with TRBD1 matching over 8 bases. CDR3 length: 15 residues. The ends lost 5 bases at V and 1 base at J; junction bases unmatched: 7. Germline V gene data show CDR1 as SGHRS and CDR2 as YFSETQ. CDR3 region: CASREGTGFNYGYTF. Written as DNA, the CDR3 is TGCGCCAGCAGAGAGGGGACAGGTTTTAACTATGGCTACACCTTC.

There are a few counts of this clonotype. This chain connects TRBV30 to TRBJ2-7, with D unresolved. CDR1 GTSNPN and CDR2 SVGIG come from the germline V gene (reference sequence). The CDR3 runs 13 residues. V dropped 1 base and J dropped 5 bases, with 12 bases sitting between them. Written as DNA, the CDR3 is TGTGCCTGGAGTGCCGGGTTTATTCACGAGCAGTACTTC. It encodes CAWSAGFIHEQYF.